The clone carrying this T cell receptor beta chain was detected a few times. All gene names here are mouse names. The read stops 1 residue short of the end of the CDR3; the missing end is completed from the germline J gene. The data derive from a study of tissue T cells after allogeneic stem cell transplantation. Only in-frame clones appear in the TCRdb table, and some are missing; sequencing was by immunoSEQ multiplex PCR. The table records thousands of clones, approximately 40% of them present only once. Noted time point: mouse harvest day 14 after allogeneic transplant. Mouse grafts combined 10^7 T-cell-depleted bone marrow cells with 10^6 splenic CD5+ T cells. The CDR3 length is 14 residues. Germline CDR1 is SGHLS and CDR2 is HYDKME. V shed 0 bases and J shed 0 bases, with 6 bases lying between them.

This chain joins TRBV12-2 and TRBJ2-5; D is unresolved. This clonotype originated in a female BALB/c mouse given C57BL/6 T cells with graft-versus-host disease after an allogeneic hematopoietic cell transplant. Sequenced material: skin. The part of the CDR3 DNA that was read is TGTGCCAGCTCTCTCGCCAGTAACCAAGACACCCAGTAC. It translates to CASSLASNQDTQY. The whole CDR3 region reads CASSLASNQDTQYF. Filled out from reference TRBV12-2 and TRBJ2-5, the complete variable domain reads NSGVVQSPRYIIKGKGERSILKCIPISGHLSVAWYQQTQGQELKFFIQHYDKMERDKGNLPSRFSVQQFDDYHSEMNMSALELEDSAVYFCASSLASNQDTQYFGPGTRLLVL.